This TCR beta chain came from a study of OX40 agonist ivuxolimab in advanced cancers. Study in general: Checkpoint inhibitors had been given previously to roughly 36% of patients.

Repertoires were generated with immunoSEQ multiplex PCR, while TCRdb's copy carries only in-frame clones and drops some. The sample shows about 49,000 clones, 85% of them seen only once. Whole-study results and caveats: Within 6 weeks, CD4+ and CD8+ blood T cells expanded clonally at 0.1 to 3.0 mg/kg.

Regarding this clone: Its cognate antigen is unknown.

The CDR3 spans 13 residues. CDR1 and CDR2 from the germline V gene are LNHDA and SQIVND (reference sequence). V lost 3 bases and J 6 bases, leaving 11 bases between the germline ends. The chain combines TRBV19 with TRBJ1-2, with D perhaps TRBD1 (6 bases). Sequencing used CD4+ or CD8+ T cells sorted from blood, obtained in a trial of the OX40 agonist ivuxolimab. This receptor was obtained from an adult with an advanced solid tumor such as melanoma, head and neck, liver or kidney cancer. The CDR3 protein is CASSIWGADGYTF. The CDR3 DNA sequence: TGTGCCAGTAGTATTTGGGGGGCAGATGGCTACACCTTC. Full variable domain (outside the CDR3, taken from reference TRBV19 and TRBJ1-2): DGGITQSPKYLFRKEGQNVTLSCEQNLNHDAMYWYRQDPGQGLRLIYYSQIVNDFQKGDIAEGYSVSREKKESFPLTVTSAQKNPTAFYLCASSIWGADGYTFGSGTRLTVV.